This T cell receptor beta chain was recorded in a study of T cell changes during pregnancy in multiple sclerosis. V was clipped by 4 bases and J by 3 bases; unmatched bases: 4. Per the germline V gene, CDR1 is SGHDN and CDR2 is FVKESK. The CDR3 contains 14 residues. Clones were read by immunoSEQ multiplex PCR, and TCRdb kept only the in-frame ones, dropping some. Of tens of thousands of clones listed, 80% to 95% are singletons. The material was CD4+ T cells from peripheral blood mononuclear cells, obtained in the first trimester of pregnancy. The clonotype comes from a female donor with multiple sclerosis, enrolled in a pregnancy study. The V call is TRBV14, the J call TRBJ1-2, with TRBD1 matching over 8 bases. The CDR3 reads CASSRTGWHYGYTF. CDR3 bases: TGTGCCAGCAGCCGGACAGGGTGGCACTATGGCTACACCTTC.